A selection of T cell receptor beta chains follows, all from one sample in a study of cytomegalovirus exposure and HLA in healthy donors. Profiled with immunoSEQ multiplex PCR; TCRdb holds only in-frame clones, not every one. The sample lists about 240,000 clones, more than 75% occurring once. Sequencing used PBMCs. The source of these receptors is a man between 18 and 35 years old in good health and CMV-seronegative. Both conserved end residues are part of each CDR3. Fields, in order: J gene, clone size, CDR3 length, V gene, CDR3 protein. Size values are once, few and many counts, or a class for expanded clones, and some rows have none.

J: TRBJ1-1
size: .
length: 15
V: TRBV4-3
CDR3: CASSQDRVTRTEAFF

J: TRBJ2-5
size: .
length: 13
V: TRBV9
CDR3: CASSVTGVETQYF

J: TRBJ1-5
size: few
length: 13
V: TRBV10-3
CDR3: CAISGGPNQPQHF

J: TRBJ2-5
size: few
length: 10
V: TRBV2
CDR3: CASGGGTQYF

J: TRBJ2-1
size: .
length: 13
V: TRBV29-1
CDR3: CSVEERGYNEQFF

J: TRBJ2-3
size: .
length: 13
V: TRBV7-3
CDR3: CASSSREGDTQYF

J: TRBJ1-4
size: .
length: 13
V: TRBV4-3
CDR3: CASSQAGTGPCLF

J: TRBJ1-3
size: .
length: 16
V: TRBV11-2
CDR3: CASSLDPGPSGNTIYF

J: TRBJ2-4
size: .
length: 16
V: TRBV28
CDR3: CASSRGDTLAKNIQYF

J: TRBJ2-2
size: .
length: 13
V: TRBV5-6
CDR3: CASSIAGSGELFF

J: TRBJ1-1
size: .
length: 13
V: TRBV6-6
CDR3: CASRGQGDTEAFF

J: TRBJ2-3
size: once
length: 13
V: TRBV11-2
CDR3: CASNPGGTDTQYF

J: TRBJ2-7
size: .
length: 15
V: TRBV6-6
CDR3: CASRDSVGGSYEQYF